This entry concerns a single T cell receptor (beta chain). The germline gives CDR1 SGHTA, CDR2 FQGNSA. The CDR3 totals 14 residues. The junction had 5 bases not matched to a gene; V was cut back by 5 bases and J by 2 bases. The record originates from a study of blood T cell repertoires in COVID-19. Study summary: Samples came from the United States, Italy and Spain, spanning acute and convalescent COVID-19. T cells, B-cell-depleted T cells, or PBMCs supplied cDNA or gDNA.

The authors' processing: Amplification of reference gene primers was used by the study to estimate nucleated cell counts. TCRdb keeps only in-frame clones here, not all; method: immunoSEQ multiplex PCR. That table gives V, J and clone size, and the DNA gave D and trimming. The table includes about 190,000 clones, about 89% detected once. The source is a man in his forties or fifties with acute or convalescent COVID-19. The J gene is TRBJ1-1, the V gene TRBV7-2; 7 bases agree with TRBD1. Sequenced input: peripheral blood. The CDR3 sequence: CASSLRQGNTEAFF. In nucleotides, the CDR3 is TGTGCCAGCAGCCTCCGACAGGGAAACACTGAAGCTTTCTTT.